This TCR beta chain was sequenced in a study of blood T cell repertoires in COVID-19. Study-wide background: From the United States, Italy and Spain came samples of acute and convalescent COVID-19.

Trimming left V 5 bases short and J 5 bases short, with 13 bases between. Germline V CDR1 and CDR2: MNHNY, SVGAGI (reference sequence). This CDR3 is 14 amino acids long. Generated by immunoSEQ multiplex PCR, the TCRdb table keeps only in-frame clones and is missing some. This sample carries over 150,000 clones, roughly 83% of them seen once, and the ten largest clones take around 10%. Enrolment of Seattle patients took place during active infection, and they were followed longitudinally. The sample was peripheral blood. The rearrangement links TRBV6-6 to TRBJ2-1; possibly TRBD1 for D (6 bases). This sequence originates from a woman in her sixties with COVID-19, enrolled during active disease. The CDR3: CASSTQGGNNEQFF. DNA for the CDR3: TGTGCCAGCAGTACACAGGGTGGGAACAATGAGCAGTTCTTC.